This T cell receptor (beta chain) was found in a study of CD8 T cells in Susac syndrome. It was with random hexamers that about 0.45 to 1 ug RNA was reverse transcribed. TCRdb itself ran the immunoSEQ multiplex PCR reads through MiXCR, one entry per CDR3 protein. This sample has some 130,000 distinct CDR3 sequences, with 95% found just once. The CDR3 extends over 15 amino acids. Germline CDR1 is LGHDT and CDR2 is YNNKEL (reference sequence). The V segment lost 0 bases and the J segment 7 bases; nucleotides outside the gene matches: 5. The receptor was derived from a human donor with Susac syndrome. The specimen sequenced was CD8+ T cells from PBMCs. The genes are TRBV3-1 and TRBJ1-4; 7 nucleotides agree with TRBD1. The CDR3 bases are TGTGCCAGCAGCCAAGATGCACAGGGGAGTGAAAAACTGTTTTTT. Translated, it gives CASSQDAQGSEKLFF.